These T cell receptor beta chains were read from a single sample in a study of CD8 T cells in Susac syndrome. In TCRdb, the immunoSEQ multiplex PCR reads were re-called with MiXCR into one record per CDR3 protein. The sample records roughly 190,000 distinct CDR3 sequences, roughly 92% being singletons. Sequencing was performed on CD4+ T cells from PBMCs. The receptors derive from a human donor in good health. Both conserved end residues are part of each CDR3. D genes are given only for firm matches. Expanded clones get a size class; other rows say once, few or many, or leave the size out.

NA	NA	TRBJ2-2	13	TRBV13	CASSPPDAGELFF	TGTGCCAGCAGCCCCCCGGACGCCGGGGAGCTGTTTTTT
NA	NA	TRBJ1-2	15	TRBV20-1	CSARERGDILGGYTF	TGCAGTGCTAGAGAGAGGGGGGACATCCTTGGTGGCTACACCTTC
TRBD1	NA	TRBJ1-5	14	TRBV20-1	CSALPGGSNQPQHF	TGCAGTGCTTTGCCAGGGGGAAGCAATCAGCCCCAGCATTTT
NA	NA	TRBJ1-6	12	TRBV12-3/TRBV12-4	CASRIDNSPLHF	TGTGCCAGTCGTATTGATAATTCACCCCTCCACTTT
TRBD2	NA	TRBJ2-4	19	TRBV6-1	CASSPKRLAGPDLKNIQYF	TGTGCCAGCAGTCCAAAAAGACTAGCGGGGCCGGATCTAAAAAACATTCAGTACTTC
NA	NA	TRBJ1-5	14	TRBV9	CASSGINSNQPQHF	TGTGCCAGCAGCGGGATTAACAGCAATCAGCCCCAGCATTTT
NA	NA	TRBJ1-4	13	TRBV7-9	CASRSGGAEKLFF	TGTGCCAGCCGAAGCGGGGGCGCGGAAAAACTGTTTTTT
TRBD1	NA	TRBJ1-1	15	TRBV4-1	CASSQATGLRTEAFF	TGCGCCAGCAGCCAGGCGACAGGGCTGAGGACTGAAGCTTTCTTT
TRBD2	NA	TRBJ2-2	16	TRBV11-3	CASSSGSGGAAGELFF	TGTGCCAGCAGCTCCGGTAGCGGGGGGGCCGCCGGGGAGCTGTTTTTT
TRBD1	NA	TRBJ1-1	15	TRBV28	CASSPPGQTNTEAFF	TGTGCCAGCAGTCCCCCGGGACAGACGAACACTGAAGCTTTCTTT
NA	NA	TRBJ1-4	14	TRBV5-1	CASSLDRPNEKLFF	TGCGCCAGCAGCTTGGACCGGCCAAATGAAAAACTGTTTTTT
NA	NA	TRBJ1-6	14	TRBV10-3	CAISGSAYNSPLHF	TGTGCCATCAGTGGGTCGGCCTATAATTCACCCCTCCACTTT
NA	NA	TRBJ1-6	13	TRBV12-3/TRBV12-4	CAIANGGPRTLHF	TGTGCCATAGCGAATGGGGGACCGCGGACCCTCCACTTT
NA	NA	TRBJ1-4	15	TRBV19	CASTSSWGPNEKLFF	TGTGCCAGTACCTCGTCCTGGGGGCCTAATGAAAAACTGTTTTTT
NA	once	TRBJ1-6	14	TRBV29-1	CSAPQSSYNSPLHF	TGCAGCGCCCCCCAGAGCTCCTATAATTCACCCCTCCACTTT
NA	NA	TRBJ1-1	14	TRBV13	CASSYARGNTEAFF	TGTGCCAGCAGCTATGCCAGGGGGAACACTGAAGCTTTCTTT
TRBD1	NA	TRBJ1-1	14	TRBV5-8	CASSTGQGAAEAFF	TGTGCCAGCAGCACTGGACAGGGGGCGGCTGAAGCTTTCTTT
NA	NA	TRBJ2-3	16	TRBV28	CASSLSGPRFTDTQYF	TGTGCCAGCAGTCTATCCGGGCCCCGATTTACAGATACGCAGTATTTT
NA	NA	TRBJ2-2	18	TRBV4-1	CASSQGAFETANTGELFF	TGCGCCAGCAGCCAAGGGGCCTTCGAGACAGCGAACACCGGGGAGCTGTTTTTT
NA	once	TRBJ1-6	14	TRBV3-1	CASSQRSYNSPLHF	TGTGCCAGCAGCCAGCGGAGCTATAATTCACCCCTCCACTTT
NA	few	TRBJ2-6	13	TRBV30	CAGRKTGANVLTF	TGTGCCGGCCGAAAGACGGGGGCCAACGTCCTGACTTTC
TRBD2	NA	TRBJ2-1	16	TRBV4-3	CASSQGSGGRGNEQFF	TGCGCCAGCAGCCAAGGGTCGGGCGGGAGAGGCAATGAGCAGTTCTTC
TRBD1	once	TRBJ1-1	15	TRBV3-1	CASSLRQGTYTEAFF	TGTGCCAGCAGCCTCCGACAGGGGACTTACACTGAAGCTTTCTTT
NA	NA	TRBJ1-6	15	TRBV5-1	CASSLDTGTGSPLHF	TGCGCCAGCAGCTTGGATACAGGGACCGGATCACCCCTCCACTTT
NA	NA	TRBJ2-4	12	TRBV20-1	CSARGPNEKQYF	TGCAGTGCTAGGGGCCCCAATGAGAAGCAGTACTTC